The sequence of this T cell receptor (beta chain) was determined in a study of spatial heterogeneity in lung cancer. About the study: Consistently, beta-chain sequences turned up in larger numbers than alpha-chain sequences did.

Stated time point: sample taken at primary tumor resection. TCRs were sequenced from unsorted whole RNA of tumor, nontumor lung or PBMC. Donors were 72 untreated early-stage non-small cell lung cancer patients. Regarding this clonotype: The antigen remains unidentified. The conserved closing phenylalanine or tryptophan is absent in this CDR3, likely reflecting a read error.

Points from the study as a whole: The study found ubiquitous expanded tumor TCRs in blood more at resection than follow-up.

Carried by each TCR cDNA molecule was a unique molecular identifier. One entry per CDR3 protein results from TCRdb running MiXCR on the 5' RACE reads. The sample yields about 50,000 distinct CDR3 sequences, 6.5% to 8% seen once. CDR1 and CDR2 from the germline V gene are SEHNR and FQNEAQ (reference sequence). The CDR3 consists of 15 residues. V gave up 6 bases and J gave up 6 bases, with 18 bases separating them. The rearrangement joins TRBV7-9 to TRBJ1-5, with a weak D call TRBD1 (5 bases). The input for sequencing was PBMCs, taken at surgery. The sequence derives from a female donor with early-stage non-small cell lung cancer. The CDR3 loop reads CASSQEGQGSQPQHI. In DNA form, the CDR3 reads TGTGCCAGCAGTCAAGAGGGGCAGGGTAGTCAGCCCCAGCATATT.